This is a list of T cell receptor beta chains from one sample in a study of OX40 agonist ivuxolimab in advanced cancers. Profiled with immunoSEQ multiplex PCR; TCRdb holds only in-frame clones, not every one. The table includes under 80,000 clones, approximately 78% detected once. Sequences were derived from CD4+ or CD8+ T cells sorted from blood, sampled in a trial of the OX40 agonist ivuxolimab. Source of these receptors: an adult with an advanced solid tumor such as melanoma, head and neck, liver or kidney cancer. Each CDR3 is given with its conserved first and last residue.

v_gene: TRBV30
CDR3aa: CAWRLGQGHYGYTF

v_gene: TRBV6-5
CDR3aa: CASKTGGPVETQYF

v_gene: TRBV27
CDR3aa: CASSSIKLGGYTF

v_gene: TRBV6-5
CDR3aa: CASSHRDRNQPQHF

v_gene: TRBV6-1
CDR3aa: CASSATYMNTEAFF

v_gene: TRBV7-6
CDR3aa: CASSLVGGNEQFF

v_gene: TRBV15
CDR3aa: CATSIRGDTEAFF

v_gene: TRBV7-7
CDR3aa: CASSLGPAHRVEKLFF

v_gene: TRBV7-2
CDR3aa: CASSSRGRGYTF

v_gene: TRBV6-5
CDR3aa: CASRTQVNTEAFF

v_gene: TRBV5-1
CDR3aa: CASSLTANYGYTF

v_gene: TRBV20-1
CDR3aa: CSALGGHTQYF

v_gene: TRBV5-1
CDR3aa: CASSLSPGRAFF

v_gene: TRBV25-1
CDR3aa: CASKGQANTEAFF

v_gene: TRBV10-3
CDR3aa: CAISEDREKNIQYF

v_gene: TRBV2
CDR3aa: CARGTGMNTEAFF

v_gene: TRBV29-1
CDR3aa: CSVEGGPNQPQHF

v_gene: TRBV20-1
CDR3aa: CTSKGAYRAFF

v_gene: TRBV19
CDR3aa: CASRKVGSGNTIYF

v_gene: TRBV6-1
CDR3aa: CASSEAGNSNQPQHF

v_gene: TRBV19
CDR3aa: CASSIAMGAPGEQYF

v_gene: TRBV18
CDR3aa: CASSPMTGAQETQYF

v_gene: TRBV19
CDR3aa: CASSNRGEGVYGYTF

v_gene: TRBV6-1
CDR3aa: CASRPGLAVYNEQFF

v_gene: TRBV9
CDR3aa: CASNRQGSTEAFF

v_gene: TRBV7-2
CDR3aa: CASSFMNPGDEQYF

v_gene: TRBV14
CDR3aa: CASSQEIGGAGEQFF

v_gene: TRBV18
CDR3aa: CASSPPGTGGSETQYF

v_gene: TRBV4-1
CDR3aa: CASSRVAGGFTDTHYF

v_gene: TRBV19
CDR3aa: CASRGRDNQPQHF